Reported below is one T cell receptor (beta chain). Unique molecular identifiers were in the cDNA, with template-switch universal primer binding. TCRdb analysed the 5' RACE reads with MiXCR anew, one entry per CDR3 protein. The table has approximately 550,000 distinct CDR3 sequences, approximately 20% seen once. The record originates from a study of identical twins. The V end lost 9 bases, the J end lost 2 bases, and 16 bases lay between the germline ends. Germline loops: CDR1 LNHDA, CDR2 SQIVND (reference sequence). This CDR3 contains 14 residues. These same data were also listed under a study on yellow fever vaccine responses in identical twins.

This chain connects TRBV19 to TRBJ1-2; D may be TRBD1 (5 bases). The sample consisted of CD4+ T cells sorted from blood. This TCR was sampled from a woman between 18 and 30 years old in good health. The CDR3: CASRKTGTNYGYTF. CDR3 nucleotide sequence: TGTGCCAGCCGTAAAACAGGAACCAACTATGGCTACACCTTC.